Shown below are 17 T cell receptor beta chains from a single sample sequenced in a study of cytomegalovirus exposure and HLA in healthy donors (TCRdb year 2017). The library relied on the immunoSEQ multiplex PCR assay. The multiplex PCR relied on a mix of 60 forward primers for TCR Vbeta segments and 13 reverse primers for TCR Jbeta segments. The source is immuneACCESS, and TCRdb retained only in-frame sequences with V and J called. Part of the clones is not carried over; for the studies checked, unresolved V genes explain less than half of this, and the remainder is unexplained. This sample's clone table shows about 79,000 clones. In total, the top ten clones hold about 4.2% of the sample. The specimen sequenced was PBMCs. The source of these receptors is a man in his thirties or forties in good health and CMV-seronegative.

CDR3 region: CASSLEAGYEQYF. For the CDR3, the DNA is TGTGCCAGCAGTTTAGAGGCTGGGTACGAGCAGTACTTC. The chain links TRBV27 to TRBJ2-7; D is undetermined. The CDR3 runs to 13 residues. CDR1 is MNHEY and CDR2 is SMNVEV in the germline V gene (reference sequence). The germline V and J ends were trimmed by 2 bases and 4 bases, with 9 bases remaining between them.

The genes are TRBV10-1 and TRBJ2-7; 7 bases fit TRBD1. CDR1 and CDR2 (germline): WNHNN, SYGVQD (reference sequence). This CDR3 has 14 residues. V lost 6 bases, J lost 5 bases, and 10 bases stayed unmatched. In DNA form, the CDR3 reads TGCGCCAGCAGCGACAGGGCCCTGGAGGACGAGCAGTACTTC. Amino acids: CASSDRALEDEQYF.

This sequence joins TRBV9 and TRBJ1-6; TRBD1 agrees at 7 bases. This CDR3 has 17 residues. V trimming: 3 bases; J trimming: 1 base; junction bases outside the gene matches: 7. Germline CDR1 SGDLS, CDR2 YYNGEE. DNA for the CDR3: TGTGCCAGCAGCGAGGGGGCGGGGAGATCCTATAATTCACCCCTCCACTTT. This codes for CASSEGAGRSYNSPLHF.

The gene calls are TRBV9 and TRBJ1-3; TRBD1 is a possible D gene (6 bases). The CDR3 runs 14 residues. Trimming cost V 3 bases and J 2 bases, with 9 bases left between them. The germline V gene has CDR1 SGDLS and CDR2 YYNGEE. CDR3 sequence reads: CASSATGTGNTIYF. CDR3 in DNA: TGTGCCAGCAGCGCCACAGGGACTGGAAACACCATATATTTT.

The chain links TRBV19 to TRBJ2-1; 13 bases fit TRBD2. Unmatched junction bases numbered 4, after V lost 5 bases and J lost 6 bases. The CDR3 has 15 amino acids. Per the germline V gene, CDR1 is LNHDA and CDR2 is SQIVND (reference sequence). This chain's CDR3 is CASSAGLAGSNEQFF. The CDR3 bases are TGTGCCAGTAGTGCGGGACTAGCGGGGTCCAATGAGCAGTTCTTC.

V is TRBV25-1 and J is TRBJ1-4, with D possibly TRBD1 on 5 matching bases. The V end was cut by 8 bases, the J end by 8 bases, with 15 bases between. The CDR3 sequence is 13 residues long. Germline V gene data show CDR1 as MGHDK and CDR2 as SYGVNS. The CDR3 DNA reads TGTGCCAGCGGGGCCCCCCAAGGGGAAAAACTGTTTTTT. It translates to CASGAPQGEKLFF.

CDR3 DNA: TGTGCCAGCAGTTTTTCAGGGCTCAATGGCTACACCTTC. It is translated as CASSFSGLNGYTF. This chain uses TRBV28 with TRBJ1-2, with D possibly being TRBD1 (5 bases). The germline gives CDR1 MDHEN, CDR2 SYDVKM. V dropped 3 bases and J dropped 6 bases, with 11 bases sitting between them. The CDR3 consists of 13 residues.

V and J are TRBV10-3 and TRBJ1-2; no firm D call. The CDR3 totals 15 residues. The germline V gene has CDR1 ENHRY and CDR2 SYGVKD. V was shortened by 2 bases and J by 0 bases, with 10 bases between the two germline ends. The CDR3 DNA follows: TGTGCCATCAGTGAGAGTAGCCTGACTAACTATGGCTACACCTTC. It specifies CAISESSLTNYGYTF.

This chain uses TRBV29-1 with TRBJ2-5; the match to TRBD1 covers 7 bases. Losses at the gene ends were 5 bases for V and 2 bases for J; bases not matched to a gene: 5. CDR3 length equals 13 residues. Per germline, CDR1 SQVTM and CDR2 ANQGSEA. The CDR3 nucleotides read TGCAGCGTTCTCCGGGACAGACAAGAGACCCAGTACTTC. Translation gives CSVLRDRQETQYF.

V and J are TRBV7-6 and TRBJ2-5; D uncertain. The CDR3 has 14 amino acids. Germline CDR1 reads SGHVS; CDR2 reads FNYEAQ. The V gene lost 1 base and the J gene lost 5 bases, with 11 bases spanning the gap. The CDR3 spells CASSLGATRETQYF. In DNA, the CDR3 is TGTGCCAGCAGCTTAGGGGCTACTCGGGAGACCCAGTACTTC.

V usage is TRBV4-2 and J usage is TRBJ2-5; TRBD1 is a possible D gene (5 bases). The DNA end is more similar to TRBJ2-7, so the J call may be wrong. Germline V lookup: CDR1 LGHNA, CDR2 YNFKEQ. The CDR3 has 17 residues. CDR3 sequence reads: CASSQQGVAGHSYEQYF. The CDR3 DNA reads TGTGCCAGCAGCCAACAAGGTGTGGCAGGACACTCCTACGAGCAGTACTTC.

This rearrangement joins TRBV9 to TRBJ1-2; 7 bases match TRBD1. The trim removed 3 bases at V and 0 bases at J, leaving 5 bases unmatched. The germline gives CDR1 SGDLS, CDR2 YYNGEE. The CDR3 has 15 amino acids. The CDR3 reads CASSARGTANYGYTF. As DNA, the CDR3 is TGTGCCAGCAGCGCTCGCGGGACAGCTAACTATGGCTACACCTTC.

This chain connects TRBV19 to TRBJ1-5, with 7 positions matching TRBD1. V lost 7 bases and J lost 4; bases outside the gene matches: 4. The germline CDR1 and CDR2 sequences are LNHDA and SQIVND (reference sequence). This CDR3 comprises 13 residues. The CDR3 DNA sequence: TGTGCCAGTACCCTACAGGGGAATCAGCCCCAGCATTTT. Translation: CASTLQGNQPQHF.

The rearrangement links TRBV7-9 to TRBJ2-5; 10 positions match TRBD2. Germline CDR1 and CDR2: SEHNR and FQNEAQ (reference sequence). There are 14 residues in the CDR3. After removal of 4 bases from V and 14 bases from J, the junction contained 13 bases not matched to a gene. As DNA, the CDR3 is TGTGCCAGCAGCTCCCTCCTAGCGGGAGTCGAGCAATACTTC. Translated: CASSSLLAGVEQYF.

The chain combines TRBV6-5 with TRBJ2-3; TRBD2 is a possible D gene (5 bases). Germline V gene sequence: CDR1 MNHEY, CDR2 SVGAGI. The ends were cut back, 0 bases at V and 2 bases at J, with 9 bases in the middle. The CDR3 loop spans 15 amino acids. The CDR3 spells CASSYSYGLTDTQYF. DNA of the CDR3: TGTGCCAGCAGTTACTCGTACGGACTCACAGATACGCAGTATTTT.

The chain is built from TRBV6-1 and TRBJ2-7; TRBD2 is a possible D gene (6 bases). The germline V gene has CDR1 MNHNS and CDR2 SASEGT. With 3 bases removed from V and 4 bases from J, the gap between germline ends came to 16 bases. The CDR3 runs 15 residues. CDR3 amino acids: CASSEPGGTLYEQYF. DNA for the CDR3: TGTGCCAGCAGTGAGCCTGGGGGGACGTTATACGAGCAGTACTTC.

The CDR3 reads CASSYRTDTEAFF. For the CDR3, the DNA is TGTGCCAGCAGCTACAGGACGGACACTGAAGCTTTCTTT. This rearrangement joins TRBV7-6 to TRBJ1-1; TRBD1 is a possible D gene (5 bases). This CDR3 is 13 amino acids long. Looked up from germline, CDR1 is SGHVS and CDR2 is FNYEAQ. V was shortened by 4 bases and J by 3 bases, with 9 bases between the two germline ends.